This T cell receptor beta chain was observed in a study of blood T cell repertoires in COVID-19. Germline V gene data show CDR1 as SGHTA and CDR2 as FQGNSA. This CDR3 comprises 16 residues. The J segment lost 3 bases and the V segment lost 7 bases, leaving 12 bases of the junction unmatched. Data came from immunoSEQ multiplex PCR; TCRdb stores just in-frame clones and leaves some out. The table shows about 670,000 clones, with about 87% occurring only once. This sequence originates from a woman aged 18-29 years with acute or convalescent COVID-19. The specimen was peripheral blood. V and J are TRBV7-2 and TRBJ2-3; 8 bases line up with TRBD2. CDR3 sequence reads: CASNPPGLEGTDTQYF. The CDR3 region has the DNA TGTGCCAGCAACCCCCCGGGACTAGAGGGTACAGATACGCAGTATTTT.